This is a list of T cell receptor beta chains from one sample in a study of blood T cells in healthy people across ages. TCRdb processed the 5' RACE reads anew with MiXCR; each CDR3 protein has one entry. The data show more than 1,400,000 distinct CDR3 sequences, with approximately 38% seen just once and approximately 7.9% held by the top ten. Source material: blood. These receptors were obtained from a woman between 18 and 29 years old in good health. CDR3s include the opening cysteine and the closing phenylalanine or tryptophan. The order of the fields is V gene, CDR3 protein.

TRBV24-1,CATALRGDLSNQPQHF
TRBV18,CASSGAPYQPQHF
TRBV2,CASTSGAVNEQFF
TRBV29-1,CSVGTWTGSDTEAFF
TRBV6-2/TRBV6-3,CASRRTDYNQPQHF
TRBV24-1,CATSDTPGQGVPNEQFF
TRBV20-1,CSAKGPTSIDEQYF
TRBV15,CATSRTWAGGNEKLFF
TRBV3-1,CASSRFDYEQYF
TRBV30,CAWRLSGRETQYF
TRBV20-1,CSVWTSGKTSTDTQYF
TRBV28,CASAWQGNNEKLFF
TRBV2,CASSGPGLSQETQYF
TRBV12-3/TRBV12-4,CASSHKVNIQYF
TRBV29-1,CSVRGGDRETQYF
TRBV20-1,CSARYRGFSGTDTQYF
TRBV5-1,CASSSDEETQYF
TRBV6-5,CATGGGLFNEQFF
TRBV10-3,CAISESMTSGREETQYF
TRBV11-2,CASSLVGGYQETQYF
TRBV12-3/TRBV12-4,CASSPTPREQYF
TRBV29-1,CSYSQGGENEQYF
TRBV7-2,CASSPREADYNEQFF
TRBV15,CATSSYQSSYEQYF
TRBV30,CAWSVFWTSGGAHTQYF
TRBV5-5,CASSLPRQGTDTQYF
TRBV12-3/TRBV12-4,CASREDSSYNEQFF
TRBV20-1,CSASGQSRYEQFF
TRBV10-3,CAISELGAGGGYTF
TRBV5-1,CVSSLQGTYEQYF
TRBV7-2,CASSLDSGNLYEQYF
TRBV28,CASRWLRDGSYEQYF
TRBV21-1,CASSGGTGGKETQYF
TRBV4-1,CASSRGMVVSEAFF
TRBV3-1,CASTAKRRNSYEQYF
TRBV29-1,CSGGGTYEQYF
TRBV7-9,CASSPSSGEQFF
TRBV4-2,CASSQEDSGTERYEQYF
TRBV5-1,CASSLAGTGSDEAFF
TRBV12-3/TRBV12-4,CASQSTGTSYGYTF
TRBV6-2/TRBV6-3,CASRQSSGAGGYTF
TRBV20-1,CSATGTGALSYEQYF
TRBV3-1,CASSPPGRTGSTDTQYF
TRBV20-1,CSAGQGAVYEQYF
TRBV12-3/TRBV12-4,CASSFPRGGGDTGELFF
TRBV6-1,CASSEAVGGYNEQFF
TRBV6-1,CASSGPPGTGDGYTF
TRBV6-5,CASSLGLAVNYEQYF
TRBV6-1,CASRHDFDRWIYGQYF
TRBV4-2,CASSQDGNSFNEQFF
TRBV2,CASSILEDRGVTKNIQYF
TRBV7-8,CASSLDDYGAENIQYF
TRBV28,CAIKTGTLTNEKLFF
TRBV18,CASSQAQGYGYTF
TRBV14,CASSPQTSRVGANVLTF